The clone carrying this T cell receptor beta chain was seen only a few times. Its cognate antigen is unknown. A much larger clone lies a single base off, so this may be a read error. These data belong to a study of breast tumors, draining lymph nodes, adjacent tissues. TCRdb fed the multiplex PCR reads into MiXCR, producing one record per CDR3 protein. Of about 35,000 distinct CDR3 sequences listed, 35% to 45% are singletons. General study results and limits: Data only fit, rather than demonstrated, lymph node origin of most tumor T cells. Luminal-like breast cancer showed significantly higher tumor–nontumor repertoire similarity than basal-like. Tumor TCR diversity was below lymph nodes but above nontumor tissue. Findings are consistent with lymph node origin and intratumoral expansion of most tumor T cells.

The germline CDR1 and CDR2 sequences are ENHRY and SYGVKD. This CDR3 spans 15 amino acids. V lost 2 bases, J lost 9 bases, and 9 bases stayed unmatched. Source material: breast tumor tissue. V is TRBV10-3 and J is TRBJ1-5, with TRBD1 matching over 8 bases. The receptor was derived from a female donor with breast cancer. Some clones in this sample may be carry-over from other donors' samples. CDR3 in amino acids: CAISEVAGGYRPQHF. The CDR3 DNA reads as TGTGCCATCAGTGAGGTCGCAGGGGGCTATCGGCCCCAGCATTTT.